A selection of T cell receptor beta chains follows, all from one sample in a study of CD8+ T cells in alopecia areata. TCRdb's copy holds only in-frame clones and misses some; the assay was immunoSEQ multiplex PCR. The top ten clones hold 15% to 20% of a sample with some 130,000 clones, 49% of them seen once. Sequenced here: CD8+ T cells sorted from blood, sampled at week 0. The receptors come from a human donor with alopecia areata. CDR3s include the opening cysteine and the closing phenylalanine or tryptophan. Each record gives: D gene, J gene, clone size, V gene, CDR3 DNA, CDR3 protein. The D gene is left open where the match is weak. Where a row states a size, it is once, few, many or the class of an expanded clone; other rows omit it.

>.|TRBJ2-4|.|TRBV4-3
TGCGCCAGCAGCCAAGATCTGGCCCCACAGGGTTCGAACATTCAGTACTTC
CASSQDLAPQGSNIQYF
>.|TRBJ1-2|.|TRBV7-3
TGTGCCAGCAGCCCGTCGGGGATAGGCAACTATGGCTACACCTTC
CASSPSGIGNYGYTF
>.|TRBJ1-3|few|TRBV7-9
TGTGCCAGCAGCCGTCCCCGAAAGACCATATATTTT
CASSRPRKTIYF
>TRBD2|TRBJ2-1|few|TRBV13
TGTGCCAGCAGCTTATTGGGGACTAGCGGGGTATACAATGAGCAGTTCTTC
CASSLLGTSGVYNEQFF
>.|TRBJ1-2|.|TRBV9
TGTGCCAGCAGCCCAAACCAGGGTATTAATGGCTACACCTTC
CASSPNQGINGYTF
>.|TRBJ1-1|few|TRBV7-9
TGTGCCAGCAGGCCAATAGAGAACACTGAAGCTTTCTTT
CASRPIENTEAFF
>.|TRBJ2-1|.|TRBV30
TGTGCCTGGAGTGTACGATTTCGGGGGCCCGAGAGCTCCTACAATGAGCAGTTCTTC
CAWSVRFRGPESSYNEQFF
>.|TRBJ1-5|.|TRBV12-5
TGTGCTAGTGGCCCAGACGGATTCAATCAGCCCCAGCATTTT
CASGPDGFNQPQHF
>.|TRBJ2-5|.|TRBV5-1
TGCGCCAGCAGCTTGTTGGGGTTTCAAGAGACCCAGTACTTC
CASSLLGFQETQYF
>.|TRBJ2-1|.|TRBV2
TGTGCCAGCAGTGACAGTTTGAACAATGAGCAGTTCTTC
CASSDSLNNEQFF